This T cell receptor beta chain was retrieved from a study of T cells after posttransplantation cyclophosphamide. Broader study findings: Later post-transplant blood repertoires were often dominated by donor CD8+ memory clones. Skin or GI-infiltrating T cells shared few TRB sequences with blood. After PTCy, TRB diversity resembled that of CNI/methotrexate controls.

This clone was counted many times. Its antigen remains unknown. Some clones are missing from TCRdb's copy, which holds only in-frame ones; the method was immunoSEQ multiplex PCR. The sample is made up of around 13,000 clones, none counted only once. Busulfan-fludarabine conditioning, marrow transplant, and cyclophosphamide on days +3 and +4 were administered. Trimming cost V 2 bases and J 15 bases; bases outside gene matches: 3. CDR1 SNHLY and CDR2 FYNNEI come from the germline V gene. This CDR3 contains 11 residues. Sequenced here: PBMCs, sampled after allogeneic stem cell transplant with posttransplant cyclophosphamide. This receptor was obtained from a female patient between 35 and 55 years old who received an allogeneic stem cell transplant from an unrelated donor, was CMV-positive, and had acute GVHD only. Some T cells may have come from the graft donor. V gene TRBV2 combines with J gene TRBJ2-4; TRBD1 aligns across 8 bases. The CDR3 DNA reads TGTGCCAGCAGTGAAAGGGACAGGAGGTACTTC. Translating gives CASSERDRRYF.